The 21 T cell receptor beta chains presented below share a single source sample, sequenced in a study of T cells in Graves' hyperthyroidism and ophthalmopathy (dated by TCRdb to between 2018 and 2020). Library method: multiplex PCR. Data came from an Illumina HiSeq 2000. TCR beta CDR3 regions were amplified from RNA transcripts. The TCR CDR3 was subjected to a first round of RT-PCR using the HTBI primer set and the Qiagen OneStep RT-PCR kit. TCRdb itself trimmed the public reads at Q25 with fastp, ran MiXCR and retained productive beta chains. Entries that share a CDR3 protein sequence are merged under the most common genes and DNA. Present in this sample are 350,000 to 400,000 distinct CDR3 sequences, about a fifth of which were seen just once. The top ten constitute about 4% of the sample. Sequenced sample: blood. All receptors derive from a young woman with Graves' hyperthyroidism.

This clonotype was seen many times. This chain links TRBV6-5 with TRBJ2-5, with D unresolved. CDR1 and CDR2 (germline): MNHEY, SVGAGI. Trimming removed 8 bases from V and 1 base from J, with 11 bases in between. The CDR3 has 13 amino acids. CDR3 DNA sequence: TGTGCCAGCCGTTCGGCTTTCCAAGAGACCCAGTACTTC. The encoded protein is CASRSAFQETQYF.

The CDR3 DNA reads as TGTGCCAGCAGTTACCCCCCTAGAACGAACACTGAAGCTTTCTTT. This translates into CASSYPPRTNTEAFF. The V gene is TRBV6-5, the J gene TRBJ1-1; D call uncertain. Trimming removed 2 bases at V and 1 base at J, with 11 bases between. The CDR3 runs to 15 residues. Looked up from germline, CDR1 is MNHEY and CDR2 is SVGAGI.

The genes are TRBV12-3 or TRBV12-4 and TRBJ2-7, with TRBD1 matching 8 bases. The CDR3 consists of 13 residues. J lost 2 bases, V lost 9 bases, and 6 bases had no gene match. DNA of the CDR3: TGTGCCAGTTGGGACAGGCCCACCTACGAGCAGTACGTC. Its protein is CASWDRPTYEQYV.

There are many counts of this clonotype. The rearrangement uses TRBV12-3 or TRBV12-4 and TRBJ2-7; 11 nucleotides match TRBD1. After removal of 6 bases from V and 7 bases from J, the junction contained 8 bases not matched to a gene. CDR3 length: 14 amino acids. CDR3 DNA sequence: TGTGCCAGCAGGCGGACAGGGGGCACGGGTGAGCAGTACTTC. Its protein product is CASRRTGGTGEQYF.

This clonotype appeared many times. This chain uses TRBV28 with TRBJ2-5, with D perhaps being TRBD1 or TRBD2 (5 bases each). The germline CDR1 and CDR2 sequences are MDHEN and SYDVKM. Trimming left V 4 bases short and J 1 base short, with 10 bases between. The CDR3 covers 14 residues. The CDR3 here is CASSSGTPQETQYF. CDR3 in DNA: TGTGCCAGCAGTTCCGGGACGCCCCAAGAGACCCAGTACTTC.

This clonotype was detected many times. This sequence joins TRBV4-2 and TRBJ1-2; 8 bases are shared with TRBD1. CDR3 length: 14 amino acids. With 2 bases clipped from V and 7 bases from J, the junction kept 6 bases outside the gene matches. Germline V CDR1 and CDR2: LGHNA, YNFKEQ. The CDR3 here is CASSQPQGAGGYTF. As DNA, the CDR3 is TGTGCCAGCAGCCAACCTCAGGGGGCAGGTGGCTACACCTTC.

This clonotype was picked up many times. V gene TRBV27 combines with J gene TRBJ2-7; TRBD2 might be the D (6 bases). This CDR3 has 13 amino acids. V was pared by 2 bases and J by 5 bases, with 10 bases between. Per germline, CDR1 MNHEY and CDR2 SMNVEV (reference sequence). The CDR3 DNA follows: TGTGCCAGCAGTTTAGCGGGGAACGACGAGCAGTACTTC. Residues: CASSLAGNDEQYF.

This clonotype came up many times. The chain joins TRBV12-3 or TRBV12-4 to TRBJ1-1; 9 nucleotides line up with TRBD1. This CDR3 region has 14 residues. V was clipped by 4 bases and J by 5 bases; unmatched bases: 5. The CDR3 region has the DNA TGTGCCAGCAGTTCGACAGGGGGAGGGACTGAAGCTTTCTTT. This encodes CASSSTGGGTEAFF.

This clonotype was detected many times. The chain combines TRBV24-1 with TRBJ1-2; D perhaps matches TRBD1 (5 bases). This CDR3 comprises 15 residues. Germline assignment: CDR1 KGHDR and CDR2 SFDVKD. With 5 bases removed from V and 7 bases from J, the gap between germline ends came to 19 bases. Written as DNA, the CDR3 is TGTGCCACCAGTGCGGGGGGGGACGGAAGTGTTGGCTACACCTTC. Translating gives CATSAGGDGSVGYTF.

This clonotype was recorded at least ten times. V is TRBV20-1 and J is TRBJ2-2; D possibly uses TRBD1 or TRBD2 (5 bases each). In germline, CDR1 is DFQATT, CDR2 SNEGSKA (reference sequence). This CDR3 contains 15 residues. V was trimmed by 3 bases and J by 1 base, leaving 12 bases between them. The CDR3 spells CSARPGARNTGELFF. The DNA for the CDR3 is TGCAGTGCTAGGCCCGGGGCGCGGAACACCGGGGAGCTGTTTTTT.

This clonotype showed up many times. The V call is TRBV20-1, the J call TRBJ1-1, with D maybe TRBD1 (5 bases). Trimming removed 5 bases from V and 0 bases from J, with 13 bases in between. Germline V CDR1 and CDR2: DFQATT, SNEGSKA (reference sequence). The CDR3 sequence is 14 residues long. The CDR3 DNA follows: TGCAGTGCTCCCGGGAAGGGGTTGAACACTGAAGCTTTCTTT. Translated, it gives CSAPGKGLNTEAFF.

This clonotype was observed many times. The rearrangement joins TRBV5-1 to TRBJ1-1; 12 bases line up with TRBD1. The V and J ends lost 3 bases and 7 bases, in that order; junction bases with no gene match: 13. CDR1 and CDR2 (germline): SGHRS, YFSETQ. The CDR3 extends over 17 amino acids. CDR3 in DNA: TGCGCCAGCAGCTACATTCCTTTGGGACAGGGGGCTGTTGAAGCTTTCTTT. Translation: CASSYIPLGQGAVEAFF.

This clonotype was seen at least ten times. The rearrangement uses TRBV11-2 and TRBJ2-5, with a possible D match to TRBD1 (7 bases). CDR3 length: 13 amino acids. Deletions cut 5 bases from V and 7 bases from J, with 14 bases between. The germline gives CDR1 SGHAT, CDR2 FQNNGV. The CDR3 spells CASSRGQEGTQYF. In DNA form, the CDR3 reads TGTGCCAGCAGCCGCGGACAGGAGGGGACCCAGTACTTC.

This clonotype was detected ten times or more. This chain links TRBV2 with TRBJ2-5, with D tentatively TRBD1 or TRBD2 (5 bases each). V was cut by 2 bases and J by 4 bases, with 14 bases left in between. CDR3 length: 15 amino acids. CDR1 and CDR2 from the germline V gene are SNHLY and FYNNEI. The CDR3 protein is CASSEPRGPGETQYF. The CDR3 DNA reads as TGTGCCAGCAGTGAACCGAGGGGCCCAGGAGAGACCCAGTACTTC.

This clonotype was found many times. The chain employs TRBV15 and TRBJ2-7, with 16 bases that match TRBD2. Germline CDR1 is LNHNV and CDR2 is YYDKDF (reference sequence). CDR3 size: 20 residues. V lost 0 bases and J lost 4; bases outside the gene matches: 12. This chain's CDR3 is CATSRDKGLAGGSSGYEQYF. CDR3 DNA sequence: TGTGCCACCAGCAGAGATAAGGGACTAGCGGGAGGGTCCTCTGGGTACGAGCAGTACTTC.

Remarks on this clonotype: Given a much more abundant clone one base away, this may be a read error. The chain recombines TRBV7-9 with TRBJ1-3; possibly TRBD1 for D (6 bases). The CDR3 spans 13 residues. The V gene's germline CDR1 is SEHNR and CDR2 FQNEAQ (reference sequence). The chain's CDR3 is CASSPGTNNAICF. The DNA for the CDR3 is TGTGCCAGCAGCCCCGGGACAAACAATGCCATATGTTTT.

This clonotype has ten or more counts. J is TRBJ1-5 and V is TRBV9; TRBD1 matches 9 bases. The CDR3 is 15 residues long. The trim removed 3 bases at V and 5 bases at J, leaving 6 bases unmatched. The germline V gene has CDR1 SGDLS and CDR2 YYNGEE. CDR3 sequence: CASSATGGADQPQHF. Here the CDR3 DNA reads TGTGCCAGCAGCGCTACAGGGGGCGCGGATCAGCCCCAGCATTTT. Full variable domain (rest looked up from reference TRBV9 and TRBJ1-5): DSGVTQTPKHLITATGQRVTLRCSPRSGDLSVYWYQQSLDQGLQFLIQYYNGEERAKGNILERFSAQQFPDLHSELNLSSLELGDSALYFCASSATGGADQPQHFGDGTRLSIL.

This clonotype turned up a few times. The chain combines TRBV24-1 with TRBJ2-7; D possibly corresponds to TRBD1 (5 bases). V lost 1 base to trimming and J lost 6 bases, with 9 bases between them. In germline, CDR1 is KGHDR, CDR2 SFDVKD. This CDR3 comprises 13 residues. In DNA, the CDR3 is TGTGCCACCAGTGATTTCCAGGGCTCCGAGCAGTACTTC. Translation gives CATSDFQGSEQYF.

This clonotype was seen repeatedly, ten times or more. This chain uses TRBV28 with TRBJ1-1; the D is unclear. CDR1 and CDR2 (germline): MDHEN, SYDVKM. V was shortened by 3 bases and J by 10 bases, with 9 bases between the two germline ends. The CDR3 covers 11 residues. This CDR3 reads CASSFNRAAFF. The CDR3 nucleotides are TGTGCCAGCAGTTTCAACCGGGCAGCTTTCTTT.

Many counts were recorded for this clonotype. V is TRBV20-1 and J is TRBJ2-7; no clear D. There are 11 residues in the CDR3. V shed 1 base and J shed 9 bases, with 10 bases lying between them. Germline V CDR1 and CDR2: DFQATT, SNEGSKA (reference sequence). CDR3 in amino acids: CSARAPLGQYF. In nucleotides, the CDR3 is TGCAGTGCTAGAGCTCCTTTGGGGCAGTACTTC.

This clonotype was seen many times. The chain joins TRBV20-1 to TRBJ1-1; 9 bases line up with TRBD1. CDR1 and CDR2 (germline): DFQATT, SNEGSKA (reference sequence). The CDR3 covers 14 residues. Trimming took 5 bases from V and 1 from J; bases not matched to a gene: 5. The CDR3 coding sequence is TGCAGTGCTCCCCGGACAGGGGCGAACACTGAAGCTTTCTTT. It codes for CSAPRTGANTEAFF.